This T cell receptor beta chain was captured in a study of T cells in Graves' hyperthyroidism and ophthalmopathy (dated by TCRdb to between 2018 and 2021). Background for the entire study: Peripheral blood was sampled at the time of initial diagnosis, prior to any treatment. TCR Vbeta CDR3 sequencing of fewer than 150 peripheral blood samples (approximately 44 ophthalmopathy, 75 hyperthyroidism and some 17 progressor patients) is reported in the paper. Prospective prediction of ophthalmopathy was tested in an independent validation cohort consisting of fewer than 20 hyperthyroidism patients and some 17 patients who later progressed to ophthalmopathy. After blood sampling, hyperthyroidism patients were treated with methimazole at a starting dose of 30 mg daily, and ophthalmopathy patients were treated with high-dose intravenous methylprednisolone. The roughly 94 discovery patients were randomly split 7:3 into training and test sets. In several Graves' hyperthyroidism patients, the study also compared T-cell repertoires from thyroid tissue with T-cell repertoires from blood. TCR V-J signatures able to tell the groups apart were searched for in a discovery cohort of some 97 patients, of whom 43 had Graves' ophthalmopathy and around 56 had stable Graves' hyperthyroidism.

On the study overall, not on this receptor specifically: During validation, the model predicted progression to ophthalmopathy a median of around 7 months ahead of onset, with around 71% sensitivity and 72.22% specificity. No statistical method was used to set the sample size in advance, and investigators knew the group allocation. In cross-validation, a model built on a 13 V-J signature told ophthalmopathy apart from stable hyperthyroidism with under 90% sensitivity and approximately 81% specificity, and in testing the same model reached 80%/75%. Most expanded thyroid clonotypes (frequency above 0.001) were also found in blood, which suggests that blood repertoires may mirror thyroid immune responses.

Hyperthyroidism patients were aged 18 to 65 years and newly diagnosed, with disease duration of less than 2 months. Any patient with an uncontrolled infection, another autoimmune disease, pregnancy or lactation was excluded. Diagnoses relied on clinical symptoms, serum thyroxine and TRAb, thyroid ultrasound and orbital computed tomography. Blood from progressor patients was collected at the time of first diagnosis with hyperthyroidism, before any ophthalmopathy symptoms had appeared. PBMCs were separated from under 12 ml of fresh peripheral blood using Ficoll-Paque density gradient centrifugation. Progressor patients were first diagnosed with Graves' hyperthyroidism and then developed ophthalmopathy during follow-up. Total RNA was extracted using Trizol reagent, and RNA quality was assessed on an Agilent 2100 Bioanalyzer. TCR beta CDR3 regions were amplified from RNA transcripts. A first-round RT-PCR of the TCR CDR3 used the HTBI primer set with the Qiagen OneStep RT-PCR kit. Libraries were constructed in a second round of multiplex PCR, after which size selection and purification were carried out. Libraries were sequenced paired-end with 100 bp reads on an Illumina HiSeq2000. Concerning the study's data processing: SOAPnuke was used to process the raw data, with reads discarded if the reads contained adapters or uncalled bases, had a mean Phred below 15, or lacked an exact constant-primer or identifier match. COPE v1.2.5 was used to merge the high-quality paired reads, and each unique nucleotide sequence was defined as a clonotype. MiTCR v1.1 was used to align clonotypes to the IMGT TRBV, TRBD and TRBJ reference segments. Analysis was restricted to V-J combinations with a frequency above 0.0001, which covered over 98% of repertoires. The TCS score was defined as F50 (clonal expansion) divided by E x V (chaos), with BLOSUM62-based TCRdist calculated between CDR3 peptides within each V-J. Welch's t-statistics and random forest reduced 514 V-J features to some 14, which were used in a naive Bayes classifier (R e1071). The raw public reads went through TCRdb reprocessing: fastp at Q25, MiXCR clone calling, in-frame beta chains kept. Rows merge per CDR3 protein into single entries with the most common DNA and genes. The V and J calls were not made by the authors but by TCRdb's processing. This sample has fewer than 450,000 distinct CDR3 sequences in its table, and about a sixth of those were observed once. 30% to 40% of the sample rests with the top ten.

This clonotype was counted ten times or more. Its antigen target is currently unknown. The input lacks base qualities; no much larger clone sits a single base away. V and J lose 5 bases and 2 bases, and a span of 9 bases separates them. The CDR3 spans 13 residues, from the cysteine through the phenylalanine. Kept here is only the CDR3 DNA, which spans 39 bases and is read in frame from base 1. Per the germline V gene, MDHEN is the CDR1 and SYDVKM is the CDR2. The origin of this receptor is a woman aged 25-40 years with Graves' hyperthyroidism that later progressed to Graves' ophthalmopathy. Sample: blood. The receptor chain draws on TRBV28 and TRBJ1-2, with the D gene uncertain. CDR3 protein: CASSSGINYGYTF. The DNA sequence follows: TGTGCCAGCAGTAGCGGGATAAACTATGGCTACACCTTC.